These T cell receptor beta chains were read from a single sample in a study of regulatory and conventional T cells in RAG deficiency. The repertoire was sequenced with immunoSEQ multiplex PCR; TCRdb's copy has only in-frame clones and lacks some. Among around 30,000 clones listed, about 87% were seen once. These same data were also listed under a study on regulatory T cells.

The sample comprised CD8+ T cells sorted from blood. The source is a human donor in good health. The CDR3 runs from the conserved cysteine through the conserved F or W. The D gene is left open where the match is weak. Expanded clones are given a class, and other clones once, few, many or no size at all.

clone_size: large; j_call: TRBJ1-1; v_call: TRBV7-5; d_call: .; cdr3_nt: TGTGCCAGAAGCAGGGGTTCGCTGAACACTGAAGCTTTCTTT; cdr3_aa: CARSRGSLNTEAFF
clone_size: .; j_call: TRBJ1-2; v_call: TRBV27; d_call: TRBD1; cdr3_nt: TGTGCCAGCAGCCACAGGGGGCCGGCAGCTAACTATGGCTACACCTTC; cdr3_aa: CASSHRGPAANYGYTF
clone_size: .; j_call: TRBJ2-7; v_call: TRBV28; d_call: .; cdr3_nt: TGTGCCAGCAGTTTACGGGGGATCTCCTCCTACGAGCAGTACTTC; cdr3_aa: CASSLRGISSYEQYF
clone_size: .; j_call: TRBJ2-7; v_call: TRBV6-5; d_call: .; cdr3_nt: TGTGCCAGCAGTTACTCGTCGGGAAACGAGCAGTACTTC; cdr3_aa: CASSYSSGNEQYF
clone_size: .; j_call: TRBJ2-4; v_call: TRBV5-6; d_call: .; cdr3_nt: TGTGCCAGCAGACTAGGACAGCTAGCCAAAAACATTCAGTACTTC; cdr3_aa: CASRLGQLAKNIQYF
clone_size: .; j_call: TRBJ2-1; v_call: TRBV28; d_call: TRBD2; cdr3_nt: TGTGCCAGCAGTTTACAGATTGCAGCGGGAGGGCCACATGAGCAGTTCTTC; cdr3_aa: CASSLQIAAGGPHEQFF
clone_size: .; j_call: TRBJ1-6; v_call: TRBV5-6; d_call: TRBD1; cdr3_nt: TGTGCCAGCAGCCCGACAGGGGTCGGGTCACCCCTCCACTTT; cdr3_aa: CASSPTGVGSPLHF
clone_size: .; j_call: TRBJ2-1; v_call: TRBV10-3; d_call: TRBD2; cdr3_nt: TGTGCCATCAGTGAGCTCGAGCGGGGAGCGGGGGGCGATGAGCAGTTCTTC; cdr3_aa: CAISELERGAGGDEQFF
clone_size: .; j_call: TRBJ2-5; v_call: TRBV5-1; d_call: .; cdr3_nt: TGCGCCAGCAGCTTCGATTCTACTACCAAAGAGACCCAGTACTTC; cdr3_aa: CASSFDSTTKETQYF
clone_size: once; j_call: TRBJ1-5; v_call: TRBV19; d_call: .; cdr3_nt: TGTGCCAGCTCCGCATCCCCCGGGTCCAATCAGCCCCAGCATTTT; cdr3_aa: CASSASPGSNQPQHF
clone_size: once; j_call: TRBJ2-5; v_call: TRBV7-6; d_call: .; cdr3_nt: TGTGCCAGCAGCTTAGCCGCCGGGGGCACACAAGAGACCCAGTACTTC; cdr3_aa: CASSLAAGGTQETQYF
clone_size: .; j_call: TRBJ1-1; v_call: TRBV13; d_call: .; cdr3_nt: TGTGCCAGCAGCTTAGCCACAGGGAGTTTGGGCGGCACTGAAGCTTTCTTT; cdr3_aa: CASSLATGSLGGTEAFF
clone_size: few; j_call: TRBJ2-7; v_call: TRBV6-1; d_call: .; cdr3_nt: TGTGCCAGCAGTTATACCTACGAGCAGTACTTC; cdr3_aa: CASSYTYEQYF
clone_size: .; j_call: TRBJ2-1; v_call: TRBV7-3; d_call: .; cdr3_nt: TGTGCCAGCAGCCCAGCAGGGGCACCGCATGAGCAGTTCTTC; cdr3_aa: CASSPAGAPHEQFF
clone_size: .; j_call: TRBJ1-2; v_call: TRBV9; d_call: .; cdr3_nt: TGTGCCAGCAGCGTAGAAGACGGCTTCTATGGCTACACCTTC; cdr3_aa: CASSVEDGFYGYTF
clone_size: .; j_call: TRBJ2-5; v_call: TRBV10-3; d_call: .; cdr3_nt: TGTGCCATCAGTGATCCGGGACATTCAGAGACCCAGTACTTC; cdr3_aa: CAISDPGHSETQYF
clone_size: .; j_call: TRBJ1-6; v_call: TRBV28; d_call: .; cdr3_nt: TGTGCCAGCACCTTGATACAGGGCCCAGGGAGACCCCTCCACTTT; cdr3_aa: CASTLIQGPGRPLHF
clone_size: .; j_call: TRBJ2-1; v_call: TRBV29-1; d_call: .; cdr3_nt: TGCAGCGTTGATTGGGGGAGCGCTAGCTCCTACAATGAGCAGTTCTTC; cdr3_aa: CSVDWGSASSYNEQFF
clone_size: .; j_call: TRBJ1-2; v_call: TRBV6-6; d_call: TRBD1; cdr3_nt: TGTGCCAGCATCTCACAGGGGGTCGGTGGCTACACCTTC; cdr3_aa: CASISQGVGGYTF
clone_size: many; j_call: TRBJ2-1; v_call: TRBV27; d_call: .; cdr3_nt: TGTGCCAGCAGGGGGTCCGAGGGGGGGATCCTTCTGAATGAGCAGTTCTTC; cdr3_aa: CASRGSEGGILLNEQFF
clone_size: .; j_call: TRBJ2-1; v_call: TRBV6-6; d_call: .; cdr3_nt: TGTGCCAGCAGTCTACCGGGACCACCGGTCAATGAGCAGTTCTTC; cdr3_aa: CASSLPGPPVNEQFF
clone_size: .; j_call: TRBJ2-7; v_call: TRBV11-2; d_call: .; cdr3_nt: TGTGCCAGCAGCTTACTAGGGGTTACCTACGAGCAGTACTTC; cdr3_aa: CASSLLGVTYEQYF
clone_size: .; j_call: TRBJ2-7; v_call: TRBV5-6; d_call: .; cdr3_nt: TGTGCCAGCAGCTTGGAGTTGTGGGGGACCCCAGGGAGGCAGTACTTC; cdr3_aa: CASSLELWGTPGRQYF
clone_size: .; j_call: TRBJ1-5; v_call: TRBV27; d_call: .; cdr3_nt: TGTGCCAGCAGTTTATCCAGGAATCAGCCCCAGCATTTT; cdr3_aa: CASSLSRNQPQHF
clone_size: once; j_call: TRBJ1-6; v_call: TRBV27; d_call: .; cdr3_nt: TGTGCCAGCAGTTTACTTAATTCACCCCTCCACTTT; cdr3_aa: CASSLLNSPLHF
clone_size: .; j_call: TRBJ2-1; v_call: TRBV27; d_call: .; cdr3_nt: TGTGCCAGCAGAGACGGGAGCTCCTACAATGAGCAGTTCTTC; cdr3_aa: CASRDGSSYNEQFF
clone_size: .; j_call: TRBJ2-7; v_call: TRBV6-1; d_call: .; cdr3_nt: TGTGCCAGCAGTGTTGGGGGCTACGAGCAGTACTTC; cdr3_aa: CASSVGGYEQYF
clone_size: .; j_call: TRBJ1-1; v_call: TRBV30; d_call: .; cdr3_nt: TGTGCCTGGAGTCTGACCGGGACCACTGAAGCTTTCTTT; cdr3_aa: CAWSLTGTTEAFF
clone_size: .; j_call: TRBJ2-3; v_call: TRBV7-9; d_call: .; cdr3_nt: TGTGCCAGCAGCCCCATTCGGGCAGATACGCAGTATTTT; cdr3_aa: CASSPIRADTQYF
clone_size: .; j_call: TRBJ2-7; v_call: TRBV27; d_call: .; cdr3_nt: TGTGCCACCCAAGCCGGGACGGACATTTCCGAGCAGTACTTC; cdr3_aa: CATQAGTDISEQYF
clone_size: .; j_call: TRBJ1-6; v_call: TRBV6-1; d_call: .; cdr3_nt: TGTGCCAGCAGTGAGATGGGCGGGGGACCCCTCCACTTT; cdr3_aa: CASSEMGGGPLHF
clone_size: .; j_call: TRBJ1-6; v_call: TRBV19; d_call: .; cdr3_nt: TGTGCCAGTCGACCCGACAGAACTCGGGATCTCTATAATTCACCCCTCCACTTT; cdr3_aa: CASRPDRTRDLYNSPLHF
clone_size: .; j_call: TRBJ2-5; v_call: TRBV6-5; d_call: .; cdr3_nt: TGTGCCAGCAGTGGGCTGGAGACAGGTGGGGAGACCCAGTACTTC; cdr3_aa: CASSGLETGGETQYF
clone_size: .; j_call: TRBJ1-5; v_call: TRBV5-6; d_call: .; cdr3_nt: TGTGCCAGCAGCGCCTTTAGTGCTTCCAATCAGCCCCAGCATTTT; cdr3_aa: CASSAFSASNQPQHF
clone_size: .; j_call: TRBJ2-1; v_call: TRBV4-1; d_call: .; cdr3_nt: TGCGCCAGCAGCCAGGCACTAGGGGATGAGCAGTTCTTC; cdr3_aa: CASSQALGDEQFF
clone_size: .; j_call: TRBJ2-1; v_call: TRBV10-3; d_call: TRBD1; cdr3_nt: TGTGCCATCAGTGGGGGGCAGGGGGCTTTATACAATGAGCAGTTCTTC; cdr3_aa: CAISGGQGALYNEQFF
clone_size: .; j_call: TRBJ2-2; v_call: TRBV18; d_call: .; cdr3_nt: TGTGCCAGCTCACCACCGTCTTCCGGGGAGCTGTTTTTT; cdr3_aa: CASSPPSSGELFF
clone_size: once; j_call: TRBJ1-1; v_call: TRBV5-4; d_call: .; cdr3_nt: TGTGCCAGCAGCCGACAGGCCAAGAACACTGAAGCTTTCTTT; cdr3_aa: CASSRQAKNTEAFF
clone_size: .; j_call: TRBJ1-3; v_call: TRBV15; d_call: .; cdr3_nt: TGTGCCACCAGGAGGACAGTGGAAAACACCATATATTTT; cdr3_aa: CATRRTVENTIYF
clone_size: .; j_call: TRBJ2-1; v_call: TRBV10-1; d_call: TRBD1; cdr3_nt: TGCGCCAGCAGTGTTAACAGGGGAACCTACAATGAGCAGTTCTTC; cdr3_aa: CASSVNRGTYNEQFF
clone_size: .; j_call: TRBJ1-1; v_call: TRBV7-2; d_call: TRBD1; cdr3_nt: TGTGCCAGCAGCGAAACAGGGGGCTATACTGAAGCTTTCTTT; cdr3_aa: CASSETGGYTEAFF
clone_size: .; j_call: TRBJ2-7; v_call: TRBV6-1; d_call: .; cdr3_nt: TGTGCCAGCAGTGAAAGTTCGTCGGTCGCCTACGAGCAGTACTTC; cdr3_aa: CASSESSSVAYEQYF
clone_size: once; j_call: TRBJ2-5; v_call: TRBV6-5; d_call: .; cdr3_nt: TGTGCCAGCAGTTACTCGGGGCAGGGTGGGACCCAGTACTTC; cdr3_aa: CASSYSGQGGTQYF
clone_size: .; j_call: TRBJ1-1; v_call: TRBV9; d_call: .; cdr3_nt: TGTGCCAGCAGCGTATCCCCCGGTACTGAAGCTTTCTTT; cdr3_aa: CASSVSPGTEAFF
clone_size: .; j_call: TRBJ2-3; v_call: TRBV12-5; d_call: .; cdr3_nt: TGTGCTAGTGGGCACTCGGCTAGCACAGATACGCAGTATTTT; cdr3_aa: CASGHSASTDTQYF
clone_size: .; j_call: TRBJ2-1; v_call: TRBV5-1; d_call: TRBD2; cdr3_nt: TGCGCCAGCAGGACTAGCGGGAGGAATACCAACAATGAGCAGTTCTTC; cdr3_aa: CASRTSGRNTNNEQFF
clone_size: .; j_call: TRBJ2-2; v_call: TRBV7-6; d_call: .; cdr3_nt: TGTGCCAGCAGCGGGGGGGGGCCCACCGGGGAGCTGTTTTTT; cdr3_aa: CASSGGGPTGELFF
clone_size: .; j_call: TRBJ1-5; v_call: TRBV6-6; d_call: .; cdr3_nt: TGTGCCAGCCAAATGCCAGTACTGAACCAGCCCCAGCATTTT; cdr3_aa: CASQMPVLNQPQHF
clone_size: few; j_call: TRBJ1-3; v_call: TRBV10-3; d_call: .; cdr3_nt: TGTGCCATCAGTGAAGACAGCTCTGGAAACACCATATATTTT; cdr3_aa: CAISEDSSGNTIYF
clone_size: .; j_call: TRBJ2-7; v_call: TRBV7-8; d_call: TRBD1; cdr3_nt: TGTGCCAGCAGCTCCAACCCTCGGACAGGGGGCTACGAGCAGTACTTC; cdr3_aa: CASSSNPRTGGYEQYF
clone_size: once; j_call: TRBJ2-5; v_call: TRBV20-1; d_call: .; cdr3_nt: TGCAGTGCTAGACCCTTGACCCAGTACTTC; cdr3_aa: CSARPLTQYF
clone_size: .; j_call: TRBJ2-5; v_call: TRBV10-1; d_call: .; cdr3_nt: TGCGCCAGCCCCCAGGCCCTTAGGACGGGACCTCGAGCAGAGGTCCAGTACTTC; cdr3_aa: CASPQALRTGPRAEVQYF
clone_size: .; j_call: TRBJ1-1; v_call: TRBV13; d_call: .; cdr3_nt: TGTGCCAGCAGCGGCGGGAACACTGAAGCTTTCTTT; cdr3_aa: CASSGGNTEAFF